These T cell receptor beta chains were read from a single sample in a study of blood T cell repertoires in COVID-19. Produced via immunoSEQ multiplex PCR; TCRdb's table is partial and in-frame only. In the table there are under 95,000 clones, about nine tenths of which are singletons. Sample: peripheral blood. Receptors were obtained from a man in his fifties with COVID-19, enrolled during active disease. Both conserved end residues are part of each CDR3. D genes are given only for firm matches. Some rows have no size entry. The others give once, few or many, or a class for an expanded clone.

TRBJ2-2	TRBD1	.	TRBV5-1	CASIEGQGGTGELFF	TGCGCCAGCATCGAGGGACAGGGAGGAACCGGGGAGCTGTTTTTT
TRBJ2-5	.	once	TRBV2	CASRQQETQYF	TGTGCCAGCCGTCAGCAAGAGACCCAGTACTTC
TRBJ2-1	TRBD2	.	TRBV11-2	CASRRMLIRSGSESEQFF	TGTGCCAGCAGACGAATGCTGATTCGTAGCGGGAGTGAGAGTGAGCAGTTCTTC
TRBJ2-2	TRBD1	.	TRBV28	CASSLQTGEPGELFF	TGTGCCAGCAGTTTGCAGACAGGGGAGCCCGGGGAGCTGTTTTTT
TRBJ1-4	TRBD1	.	TRBV2	CASNLWGRDSIEKLFF	TGTGCCAGCAACCTATGGGGTCGGGACAGTATTGAAAAACTGTTTTTT
TRBJ2-1	TRBD2	.	TRBV15	CATSHFGLAVNNEQFF	TGTGCCACCAGCCACTTTGGACTAGCGGTTAACAATGAGCAGTTCTTC
TRBJ2-1	.	.	TRBV19	CASRGSGSPNEQFF	TGTGCCAGTAGGGGGAGTGGTAGCCCCAATGAGCAGTTCTTC
TRBJ2-3	.	.	TRBV6-4	CASSVPLAQQPDTQYF	TGTGCCAGCAGTGTTCCCCTTGCCCAACAGCCAGATACGCAGTATTTT
TRBJ1-5	TRBD1	.	TRBV19	CASSGTGGNQPQHF	TGTGCCAGTAGCGGGACAGGGGGCAATCAGCCCCAGCATTTT
TRBJ1-5	.	.	TRBV27	CASSFARGQPQHF	TGTGCCAGCAGTTTTGCCAGGGGACAGCCCCAGCATTTT
TRBJ2-3	TRBD2	.	TRBV7-9	CASSLGGRDTDTQYF	TGTGCCAGCAGCTTAGGCGGGAGGGACACAGATACGCAGTATTTT
TRBJ1-5	.	.	TRBV6-6	CASSSVTDDQPQHF	TGTGCCAGCAGTTCAGTCACAGACGATCAGCCCCAGCATTTT
TRBJ1-2	.	.	TRBV20-1	CSASGGGYGYTF	TGCAGTGCTAGTGGGGGCGGCTATGGCTACACCTTC
TRBJ2-3	TRBD2	.	TRBV19	CASGPGGPSTDTQYF	TGTGCCAGTGGCCCGGGGGGACCTAGCACAGATACGCAGTATTTT
TRBJ2-1	TRBD1	once	TRBV6-6	CASSSGTGRVDEQFF	TGTGCCAGCAGTTCCGGGACAGGGAGGGTAGATGAGCAGTTCTTC
TRBJ1-5	TRBD1	.	TRBV6-5	CASRDTGGQPQHF	TGTGCCAGCAGGGACACAGGGGGCCAGCCCCAGCATTTT
TRBJ2-5	.	.	TRBV10-3	CAISESQDNQETQYF	TGTGCCATCAGTGAGTCTCAAGACAACCAAGAGACCCAGTACTTC
TRBJ2-3	.	.	TRBV5-5	CASSSKAPTDTQYF	TGTGCCAGCAGCTCCAAAGCTCCCACAGATACGCAGTATTTT
TRBJ2-7	TRBD1	.	TRBV19	CASSSPRTGGAYEQYF	TGTGCCAGTAGTTCCCCCAGGACAGGGGGGGCCTACGAGCAGTACTTC
TRBJ1-2	.	few	TRBV7-9	CASSLRDGYGYTF	TGTGCCAGCAGCCTGCGGGACGGCTATGGCTACACCTTC
TRBJ2-2	.	.	TRBV7-9	CASTSGFTGELFF	TGTGCCAGCACAAGCGGGTTCACCGGGGAGCTGTTTTTT
TRBJ2-1	.	.	TRBV7-9	CASNGEGQVFNEQFF	TGTGCCAGCAACGGGGAGGGACAGGTCTTCAATGAGCAGTTCTTC
TRBJ2-5	.	.	TRBV5-6	CASSLGGAGQETQYF	TGTGCCAGCAGCTTGGGAGGGGCGGGGCAAGAGACCCAGTACTTC
TRBJ1-4	.	.	TRBV6-2/TRBV6-3	CASSRQDVEKLFF	TGTGCCAGCAGCCGTCAGGATGTTGAAAAACTGTTTTTT
TRBJ2-1	TRBD1	.	TRBV7-2	CASSLEGPGGYEQFF	TGTGCCAGCAGCTTAGAAGGGCCAGGGGGCTATGAGCAGTTCTTC
TRBJ1-6	TRBD1	.	TRBV5-1	CASSLGTGPNSPLHF	TGCGCCAGCAGCTTAGGGACAGGCCCAAATTCACCCCTCCACTTT
TRBJ1-2	TRBD1	.	TRBV7-8	CASSLQGEGEDGYTF	TGTGCCAGCAGCTTACAGGGGGAAGGAGAGGATGGCTACACCTTC
TRBJ2-3	TRBD2	.	TRBV11-2	CASSAGVAGWDTQYF	TGTGCCAGCAGCGCCGGGGTAGCGGGATGGGATACGCAGTATTTT